This T cell receptor beta chain came from a study of T cells after yellow fever vaccination. From the 5' RACE reads, TCRdb called clonotypes with MiXCR, one entry per CDR3 protein. In the table there are approximately 96,000 distinct CDR3 sequences, more than 7.5% of which are singletons. Germline V gene data show CDR1 as DFQATT and CDR2 as SNEGSKA (reference sequence). V shed 0 bases and J 8 bases; nucleotides not matched to a gene: 7. The CDR3 totals 13 residues. The rearrangement links TRBV20-1 to TRBJ2-7; TRBD2 agrees at 7 bases. This clonotype was sampled from a man younger than 30 who received the YFV17D yellow fever vaccine. The sample in question was CD8+ T cells not binding an NS4B(214-222) dextramer, sorted from PBMCs, obtained less than 18 days after the first yellow fever vaccination. CDR3 bases: TGCAGTGCTAGAGATAGCGGGTCGTACCAGCAGTACTTC. Translation: CSARDSGSYQQYF.